The table lists the clone carrying this T cell receptor beta chain with a few counts. Measured with immunoSEQ multiplex PCR; TCRdb has only the in-frame clones, and not every one. The top ten clones hold 10% to 15% of a sample with about 1,500 clones, more than 20% of them seen once. The sample originates from a study of T cells in localized non-small cell lung cancer. This TCR derives from a man aged 35-69 years with stage II lung adenocarcinoma. The starting material was normal lung tissue next to the tumor, obtained before any cancer treatment.

CDR3 bases: TGCGCCAGCAGCCAAGCCGGACTAGGAGAGCCCCAGCATTTT. Translating it yields CASSQAGLGEPQHF. The rearrangement uses TRBV4-1 and TRBJ1-5, with D unresolved. The CDR3 has 14 residues. CDR1 MGHRA and CDR2 YSYEKL come from the germline V gene. V lost 1 base and J lost 8, with 12 bases in between.